This TCR beta chain was identified in a study of blood T cell repertoires in COVID-19 (dated by TCRdb to the early 2020s). Study-wide context: Samples from collaborators originated in the United States, Italy and Spain and spanned both the acute and convalescent phases of COVID-19. The prospective study material was composed of cDNA or gDNA derived from T cells, B-cell-depleted T cells, or PBMCs. Subjects who had been exposed to COVID-19, were actively infected with it, or had recovered from it provided the deeply sampled blood TCRbeta repertoires that made up the dataset. A freely available public database, intended as a resource for researchers studying the immune response to SARS-CoV-2, is where the repertoires were released. The samples were drawn from two sources: the first 160 participants of the ongoing ImmuneRACE study, and 1,000 to 1,500 subjects contributed by 6 global collaborators. Sample metadata almost always included a de-identified subject ID, COVID-19 status, age in years and sex. Where available, HLA class I and class II types were obtained from metadata supplied by the sample provider rather than from assay-based typing. Overall study results and their limits: How much clinical and demographic metadata was included differed by source and by participant, and the metadata was provided uncurated.

Taken from the germline V gene, the CDR1 and CDR2 loops are SGHRS and YFSETQ. Germline trimming: 4 bases from V, 8 bases from J; junction bases outside gene matches: 10. From the cysteine up to the phenylalanine, the CDR3 has a length of 14 residues. The sequence is cut down to CDR3 DNA, 42 bases in frame from base 1. TCRbeta CDR3 regions were amplified from genomic DNA using the immunoSEQ Assay, a bias-controlled multiplex PCR. Under the source paper's analysis protocol: Within the assay, amplification of reference gene primers was used to estimate how many nucleated cells each sample contained. Sequence reads were collapsed and filtered to measure the absolute abundance of every unique TCRbeta CDR3 rearrangement. Productive Simpson clonality was computed per sample as the square root of Simpson's diversity index over productive rearrangements. In TCRdb, the immuneACCESS table is reduced to in-frame sequences with V and J assigned. These tables do not hold every clone; where another copy was compared, an unresolved V gene accounts for under half, and the others remain unexplained. From that table come the V and J calls and clone size; the DNA was used to work out D and trimming. Here the sample has about 180,000 clones; approximately 87% occur a single time. Of the sample, roughly 18% is held by the ten largest clones.

Remarks on this clone: Its antigen is unknown. No much larger clone is present one base from it, and per-base qualities are unavailable.

One collaborating source in Seattle enrolled patients while the patients were actively infected and followed the patients over time throughout the course of disease. The collaborating institutions used their own protocols to collect whole blood in K2EDTA tubes. Collaborator samples were shipped for TCRbeta analysis as frozen whole blood, isolated PBMCs, or DNA extracted from either sample type. The chain links TRBV5-1 with TRBJ1-2; 8 bases in between match TRBD1. The sequence came from a person between 70 and 80 years old with COVID-19, enrolled during active disease. The sample was peripheral blood. DNA sequence: TGCGCCAGCAGCGAGACAGGGGTCGGGGGAGGCTACACCTTC. Its protein product is CASSETGVGGGYTF. The variable domain in full, with residues beyond the CDR3 obtained from the reference TRBV5-1 and TRBJ1-2 genes, is KAGVTQTPRYLIKTRGQQVTLSCSPISGHRSVSWYQQTPGQGLQFLFEYFSETQRNKGNFPGRFSGRQFSNSRSEMNVSTLELGDSALYLCASSETGVGGGYTFGSGTRLTVV.